This T cell receptor beta chain was captured by sequencing in a study of blood T cell repertoires in COVID-19. Across the study: The cDNA or gDNA used as material had been derived from T cells, B-cell-depleted T cells, or PBMCs.

In the source study's methods: Estimation of nucleated cell counts relied on the amplification of reference gene primers. Produced via immunoSEQ multiplex PCR; TCRdb's table is partial and in-frame only. V and J calls and clone size are given by that table; D and trimming were obtained from the DNA. The repertoire has roughly 160,000 clones, approximately 86% of them found once; the top ten carry about 8.1%. Germline V gives CDR1 SNHLY, CDR2 FYNNEI. V was clipped by 4 bases and J by 0 bases, with 8 bases between them. The CDR3 is 14 residues long. Patients of the Seattle cohort, enrolled during active infection, were followed longitudinally.

This rearrangement joins TRBV2 to TRBJ2-3; D not resolved. Sequenced input: peripheral blood. The clonotype originates from a woman older than 75 with COVID-19, enrolled during active disease. The DNA of the CDR3 is TGTGCCAGCAGTGCGCAGACAAGCACAGATACGCAGTATTTT. Its protein is CASSAQTSTDTQYF.